This T cell receptor (beta chain) is drawn from a study of brain T cells in children with intractable seizures. TCRdb's table, derived via immunoSEQ multiplex PCR, lists solely in-frame clones and lacks some. Among about 340,000 clones listed, 85% to 95% were seen once. Time point reported: blood from clinic visit 5 months post-surgery; TSC patient then seizure free. Surgery cases with the highest brain T cell transcript signatures were chosen for sequencing. At least one anti-epileptic drug was given before surgery. Points on this clone: Its matching antigen is unknown.

The CDR3 has 17 amino acids. V lost 5 bases to trimming and J lost 1 base; unmatched junction nucleotides: 10. Germline V CDR1 and CDR2: SEHNR, FQNEAQ (reference sequence). Whole-study findings and limits: Viral specificity was inferred only from CDR3 similarity; HCMV serostatus was unknown.

The rearrangement uses TRBV7-9 and TRBJ1-2; 10 bases agree with TRBD1. The sequence was collected from a boy less than two years old with tuberous sclerosis and intractable seizures. The specimen was peripheral blood, collected roughly 5 months after surgery. CDR3 sequence: CASSNTMDRGVNYGYTF. The CDR3, as DNA: TGTGCCAGCAGCAATACCATGGACAGGGGGGTTAACTATGGCTACACCTTC.